This TCR beta chain stems from a study of a mutant IDH1 vaccine in newly diagnosed glioma. Study as a whole: Across weeks 1, 3, 5, 7, 11, 15, 19 and 23, patients received a vaccination each time, eight in all. Vaccines were begun 4-6 weeks after radiotherapy alone, or with temozolomide cycles. Standard pretreatment was either radiotherapy, temozolomide, or, for most, radiochemotherapy with temozolomide. Findings and limits, study-wide: Pseudoprogression seemed unrelated to changes in top peripheral T cell clonotypes.

Time point specified: week 11, during vaccination. The content of each vaccine dose was 300 ug of mutant IDH1 20-mer peptide, and topical imiquimod accompanied it. Here immunoSEQ multiplex PCR was the method, and the copy in TCRdb shows in-frame clones only, minus some. The sample includes about 130,000 clones, just under 80% of them seen just once. On this clone: What it recognizes is unknown.

V was cut by 6 bases and J by 0 bases, with 12 bases left in between. The CDR3 length is 16 residues. Germline CDR1 LNHDA, CDR2 SQIVND (reference sequence). The V call is TRBV19, the J call TRBJ1-6; D perhaps matches TRBD1 (5 bases). The receptor comes from a man aged 35 to 55 with glioma. Material: PBMCs, obtained from a glioma patient whose treatment included an IDH1 peptide vaccine. CDR3 bases: TGTGCCAGTAGAACGGGACCGAGCTCCTATAATTCACCCCTCCACTTT. Encoded protein: CASRTGPSSYNSPLHF.